The sequence of this TCR beta chain was determined in a study of CD8 T cells in ankylosing spondylitis. General study points: Made up of about eight highly homologous variants, a TCR beta motif appeared characteristic of ankylosing spondylitis blood. Significantly higher representation of disease-linked clones was reported for matched ankylosing spondylitis synovial fluid. Existing reports had already noted some motif variants in reactive arthritis synovial fluid and blood.

The authors made TCR beta libraries by quantitative 5'-RACE with molecular barcodes. Via MiXCR, TCRdb re-called the 5' RACE reads, giving one row per CDR3 protein. Found here are 500,000 to 650,000 distinct CDR3 sequences, approximately 5% of them singletons; the top ten hold under 4.5%. In its sample, this clonotype was seen many times. Its antigen is undetermined. The sample was blood, either unsorted or a sorted T cell fraction (not recorded which). The receptor was isolated from a male donor with ankylosing spondylitis.

CDR3: CASSQEGQGNYGYTF. CDR3 in DNA: TGCGCCAGCAGCCAGGAGGGACAGGGAAACTATGGCTACACCTTC. The chain links TRBV4-1 to TRBJ1-2; the match to TRBD1 covers 9 bases. V shed 3 bases and J 2 bases; nucleotides not matched to a gene: 4. Germline lookup yields CDR1 MGHRA and CDR2 YSYEKL. The CDR3 consists of 15 residues.